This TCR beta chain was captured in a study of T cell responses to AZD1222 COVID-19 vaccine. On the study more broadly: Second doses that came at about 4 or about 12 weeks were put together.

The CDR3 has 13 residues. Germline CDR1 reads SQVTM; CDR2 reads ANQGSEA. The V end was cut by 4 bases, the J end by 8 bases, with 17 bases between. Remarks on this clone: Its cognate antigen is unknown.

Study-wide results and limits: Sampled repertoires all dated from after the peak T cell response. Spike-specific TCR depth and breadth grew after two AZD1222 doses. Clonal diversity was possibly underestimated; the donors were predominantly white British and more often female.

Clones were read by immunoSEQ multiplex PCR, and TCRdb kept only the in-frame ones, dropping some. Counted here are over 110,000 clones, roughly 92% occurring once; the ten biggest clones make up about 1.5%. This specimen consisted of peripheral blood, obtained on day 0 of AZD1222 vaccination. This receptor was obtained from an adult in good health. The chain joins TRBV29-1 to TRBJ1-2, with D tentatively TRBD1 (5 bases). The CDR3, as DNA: TGCAGCGTTGCCGCGTCTCTCGGGGGAGGCTACACCTTC. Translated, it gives CSVAASLGGGYTF.